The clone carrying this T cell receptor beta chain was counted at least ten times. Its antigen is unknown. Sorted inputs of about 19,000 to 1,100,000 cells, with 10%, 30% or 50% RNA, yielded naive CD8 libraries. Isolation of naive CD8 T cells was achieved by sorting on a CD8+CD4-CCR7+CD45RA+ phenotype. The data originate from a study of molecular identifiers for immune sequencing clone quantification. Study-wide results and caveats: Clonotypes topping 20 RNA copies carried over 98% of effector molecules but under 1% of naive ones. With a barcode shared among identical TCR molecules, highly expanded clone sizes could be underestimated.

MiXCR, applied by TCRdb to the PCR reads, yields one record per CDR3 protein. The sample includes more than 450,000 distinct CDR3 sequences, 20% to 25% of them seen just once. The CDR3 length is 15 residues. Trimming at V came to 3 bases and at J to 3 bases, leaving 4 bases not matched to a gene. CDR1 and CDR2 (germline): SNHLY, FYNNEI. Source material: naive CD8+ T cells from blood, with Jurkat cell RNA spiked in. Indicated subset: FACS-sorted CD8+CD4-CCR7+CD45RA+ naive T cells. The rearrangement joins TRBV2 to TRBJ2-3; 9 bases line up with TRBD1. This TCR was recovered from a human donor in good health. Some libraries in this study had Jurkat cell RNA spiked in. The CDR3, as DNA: TGTGCCAGCAGTGATCGGGACAGGGTGACAGATACGCAGTATTTT. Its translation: CASSDRDRVTDTQYF.